The T cell receptor beta chain under discussion was sequenced for a study of T cell changes during pregnancy in multiple sclerosis. Germline CDR1 is SGDLS and CDR2 is YYNGEE. This CDR3 has 16 amino acids. The table lists this clone with a count of one. The junction does not match germline at one end; this may be a read error. Assay: immunoSEQ multiplex PCR; the TCRdb copy retains only in-frame clones and omits some. The sample consists of about 79,000 clones, 85% to 95% of them appearing once. This TCR derives from a female donor with multiple sclerosis, enrolled in a pregnancy study. This chain uses TRBV9 with TRBJ2-2; 10 bases match TRBD2. The material sequenced was CD4+ T cells from peripheral blood mononuclear cells, taken in the second trimester of pregnancy. The chain's CDR3 is CASSQREGLRNGEPFF. The CDR3 DNA reads as TGTGCCAGCAGTCAGCGGGAGGGCCTTAGGAACGGGGAGCCGTTTTTT.